This T cell receptor beta chain was profiled in a study of blood T cell repertoires in COVID-19. Study-wide background: T cells, B-cell-depleted T cells, or PBMCs provided the cDNA or gDNA that served as material.

Before being deemed recovered, Cohort 3 donors had two negative PCRs, clearance, or symptom resolution. In the original workflow: Amplification from reference gene primers served as the basis for estimated nucleated cell counts. Some clones are missing from TCRdb's copy, which holds only in-frame ones; the method was immunoSEQ multiplex PCR. V and J calls plus clone size are reproduced from that table; the DNA served to infer D and trimming. Here the sample spans some 150,000 clones, 78% being singletons. Trimming shortened V by 0 bases and J by 5 bases, and 8 bases separated the two germline ends. The CDR3 runs 13 residues. Per germline, CDR1 SGHRS and CDR2 YFSETQ.

Material for sequencing was PBMCs or T cells enriched from blood (not recorded which). This receptor was identified in a woman between 50 and 59 years old who had recovered from COVID-19. The chain uses TRBV5-1 and TRBJ1-2; D remains unclear. This CDR3 is CASSLEKTYGYTF. CDR3 DNA: TGCGCCAGCAGCTTGGAGAAAACTTATGGCTACACCTTC.